This paragraph covers one T cell receptor (beta chain) sequence. This clone is a singleton in its sample. Its antigen is unknown. Base qualities are not at hand, and no much larger clone is one base apart. The germline V gene encodes CDR1 SEHNR and CDR2 FQNEAQ (reference sequence). The CDR3 measures 12 amino acids from cysteine to phenylalanine. The CDR3 DNA has 36 bases and is translated from base 1. The trim is 5 bases for V and 2 bases for J, with a gap of 6 bases between the germline ends. The record originates from a study of PD-L1 blockade in urothelial cancer (dated by TCRdb to 2016 to 2017). Looking at the study overall: All patients started therapy around 2014 and received atezolizumab 1,200 mg intravenously every 3 weeks. About 85% of the roughly 29 patients were males with bladder-origin urothelial cancer, and about 60% of the roughly 30 reported a prior smoking history. Patients had an ECOG performance status of 0 or 1 and had received between 0 and 3 prior chemotherapy regimens. Blood samples were analyzed 3 weeks after the start of treatment (second dose) and 6 weeks after the start of treatment. Blood samples gave median yields of approximately 130,000 T cells and some 80,000 unique TCRs, along with a median clonality of 0.080. The study was an exploratory multi-omic analysis of somatic, immune and clinical correlates of response to PD-L1 blockade with atezolizumab in urothelial cancer. TCR sequencing covered pretreatment tumor samples and matched, serially collected peripheral blood taken before and after atezolizumab treatment. Durable clinical benefit meant progression-free survival longer than 6 months, and TCR features were also tested against progression-free and overall survival. Whole exome sequencing and RNA sequencing of pretreatment tumors were performed alongside TCR sequencing in the same patients. Durable clinical benefit was achieved by nine patients and was not achieved by 20 patients. Twenty-nine patients had pretreatment blood TCR-seq, about 24 had at least one posttreatment blood collection, and about 24 had tumor TCR-seq. Findings and caveats that apply to the study as a whole: Improved progression-free and overall survival was associated with having pretreatment peripheral blood TCR clonality below the median. Because of the small sample size (n ≈ 30) and the many exploratory analyses performed, the results are intended to be regarded as hypothesis-generating. At 3 weeks after the start of treatment, tumor-associated TCR clones in peripheral blood had expanded more in patients with durable benefit (n ≈ 23, p = 0.022).

Synthetic TCR analog templates were spiked into each PCR to estimate absolute template abundance from read counts. TCRbeta CDR3 regions were amplified from genomic DNA with bias-controlled V and J gene primers using the immunoSEQ assay. Sequencing of rearranged TCRbeta segments was done at approximately 20X coverage. The study's processing was this. Sequencing errors were corrected by clustering, and CDR3s were annotated against IMGT so that V, D and J genes could be assigned. Out-of-frame and stop-codon sequences were excluded, and only productive TCRbeta rearrangements were used in downstream analyses. To compute clonality, Shannon entropy was normalized by the log of the number of unique productive sequences and then subtracted from one. Fisher's exact test with Benjamini-Hochberg correction, at a threshold of adjusted p below 0.01, was used to find clones that differed between time points or between blood and tumor. Drawn from immuneACCESS, this table holds only the in-frame rearrangements with V and J called that TCRdb kept. Clones are partly lost; checked studies trace under half to an unresolved V gene and leave the rest unexplained. D and trimming were read from the DNA, whereas the V and J calls and clone size are those reported in that table. This sample is represented by 70,000 or so clones; 80% to 90% of them were singletons. The top ten constitute 4% to 6% of the sample.

A total of 29 patients with locally advanced or metastatic urothelial carcinoma, treated at Memorial Sloan Kettering on a trial protocol, made up the cohort. Peripheral blood mononuclear cells were collected pretreatment and during treatment, at between 1 and 8 total time points per patient. The Qiagen DNeasy Blood extraction kit was used to purify genomic DNA from total PBMCs and from tumor samples. PBMCs were collected pretreatment and during treatment, and were isolated and stored as previously described. The receptor chain draws on TRBV7-9 and TRBJ1-2; no D gene is confidently identified. This receptor was taken from a man between 65 and 80 years old with urothelial cancer. The source material was PBMCs, sampled around atezolizumab (anti-PD-L1) treatment. The DNA reads TGTGCCAGCAGCCCTTCGAACTATGGCTACACCTTC. This translates into CASSPSNYGYTF. Supplemented by the reference TRBV7-9 and TRBJ1-2 proteins around the CDR3, the complete variable domain is DTGVSQNPRHKITKRGQNVTFRCDPISEHNRLYWYRQTLGQGPEFLTYFQNEAQLEKSRLLSDRFSAERPKGSFSTLEIQRTEQGDSAMYLCASSPSNYGYTFGSGTRLTVV.